The 4 T cell receptor beta chains below were found in one sample sequenced in a study of a mutant IDH1 vaccine in newly diagnosed glioma. Generated by immunoSEQ multiplex PCR, the TCRdb table keeps only in-frame clones and is missing some. The data hold just under 80,000 clones, with 91% observed a single time. Stated time point: week 5, during vaccination. It was 300 ug of mutant IDH1 20-mer peptide that made up each vaccine dose, given with topical imiquimod. Which antigens these TCRs recognize remains unknown. The sequencing used PBMCs, collected from a glioma patient whose treatment included an IDH1 peptide vaccine. The receptor set was obtained from a woman between 50 and 59 years old with glioma.

The V call is TRBV5-1, the J call TRBJ2-3; the match to TRBD1 covers 7 bases. Germline CDR1 SGHRS, CDR2 YFSETQ. The ends lost 1 base at V and 2 bases at J; junction bases unmatched: 7. The CDR3 runs 16 residues. The CDR3 loop is CASSLWVGTATDTQYF. CDR3 DNA sequence: TGCGCCAGCAGCTTGTGGGTCGGGACAGCCACAGATACGCAGTATTTT.

V usage is TRBV5-1 and J usage is TRBJ2-3; 8 bases line up with TRBD2. The trim removed 4 bases at V and 2 bases at J, leaving 6 bases unmatched. Germline V CDR1 and CDR2: SGHRS, YFSETQ. CDR3 length equals 15 residues. CDR3 nucleotide sequence: TGCGCCAGCAGCATACTAGCGGACCCCACAGATACGCAGTATTTT. Protein sequence: CASSILADPTDTQYF.

The V call is TRBV6-1, the J call TRBJ1-4, with a tentative D call TRBD1 (6 bases). The V end was cut by 6 bases, the J end by 8 bases, with 19 bases between. CDR3 length: 15 residues. Germline V gene data show CDR1 as MNHNS and CDR2 as SASEGT. CDR3 residues: CASRQNFRGQEKLFF. As DNA, the CDR3 is TGTGCCAGCAGGCAAAACTTCAGGGGTCAGGAAAAACTGTTTTTT.

The chain carries TRBV10-3 and TRBJ2-7; either TRBD1 or TRBD2 may fit D (5 bases each). V lost 0 bases to trimming and J lost 0 bases, with 6 bases between them. The length of the CDR3 is 14 residues. Germline V gene sequence: CDR1 ENHRY, CDR2 SYGVKD. CDR3 coding DNA: TGTGCCATCAGTGAGTCTGGGGGCTCCTACGAGCAGTACTTC. Translating gives CAISESGGSYEQYF.